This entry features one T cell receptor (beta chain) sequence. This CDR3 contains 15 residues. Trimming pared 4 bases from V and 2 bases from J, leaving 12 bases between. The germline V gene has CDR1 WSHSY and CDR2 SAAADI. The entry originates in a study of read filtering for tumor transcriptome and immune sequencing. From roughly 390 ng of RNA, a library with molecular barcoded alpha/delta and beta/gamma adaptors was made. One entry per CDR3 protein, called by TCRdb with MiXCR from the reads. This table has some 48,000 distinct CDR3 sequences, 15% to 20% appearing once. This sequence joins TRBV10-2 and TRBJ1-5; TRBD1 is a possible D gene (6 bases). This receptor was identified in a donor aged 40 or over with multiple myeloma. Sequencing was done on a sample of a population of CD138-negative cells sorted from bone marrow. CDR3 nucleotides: TGCGCCAGCAGTGGCGGGGGGGGCCGCAATCAGCCCCAGCATTTT. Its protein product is CASSGGGGRNQPQHF.